The T cell receptor (beta chain) under discussion was sequenced for a study of control samples from healthy donors and cancer patients. This CDR3 is 14 amino acids long. The germline CDR1 and CDR2 sequences are MGHRA and YSYEKL. V lost 1 base and J 2 bases, leaving 7 bases between the germline ends. The data were produced by immunoSEQ multiplex PCR, yet TCRdb's version contains in-frame clones alone and is incomplete. The profile shows approximately 180,000 clones, 91% of them singletons. The sequence came from a woman in her thirties or forties in good health. The sequencing sample was made of blood. V gene TRBV4-1 combines with J gene TRBJ2-3; D gene uncertain. The CDR3 loop reads CASSQVFPTDTQYF. For the CDR3, the DNA is TGCGCCAGCAGCCAAGTATTCCCCACAGATACGCAGTATTTT.